These 22 T cell receptor beta chains came from one sample sequenced in a study of regulatory T cells in long-lasting Graves disease. Time point meaning: newly diagnosed GD, antithyroid drugs for less than 3 months. After RNA was extracted from PBMCs, the TCR library was made from it. Researchers made TCR beta libraries by using iRepertoire HTBI primers and running Arm-PCR on CDR3 regions. TCRdb re-called the multiplex PCR reads with MiXCR, one entry per CDR3 protein. The sample includes hundreds of thousands of distinct CDR3 sequences, approximately 15% of them seen just once. The same sample was also studied in work on T cells in Graves' hyperthyroidism and ophthalmopathy.

The source was peripheral blood mononuclear cells (PBMCs), collected at new diagnosis, from a patient treated with antithyroid drugs. Every receptor here comes from a woman between 25 and 40 years old with Graves disease.

This clonotype was seen repeatedly, ten times or more. The chain employs TRBV18 and TRBJ1-1; D call uncertain. CDR1 is KGHSH and CDR2 is LQKENI in the germline V gene. The CDR3 totals 12 residues. The V gene lost 5 bases and the J gene lost 6 bases, with 10 bases spanning the gap. As DNA, the CDR3 is TGTGCCAGCTCAGCCGCGGTTTCTGAAGCTTTCTTT. It codes for CASSAAVSEAFF. The variable domain in full, completed from reference TRBV18 and TRBJ1-1, reads NAGVMQNPRHLVRRRGQEARLRCSPMKGHSHVYWYRQLPEEGLKFMVYLQKENIIDESGMPKERFSAEFPKEGPSILRIQQVVRGDSAAYFCASSAAVSEAFFGQGTRLTVV.

This clonotype was detected many times. This chain links TRBV2 with TRBJ2-5; D gene unclear. The germline V gene encodes CDR1 SNHLY and CDR2 FYNNEI. The CDR3 contains 13 residues. V lost 5 bases, J lost 5 bases, and 12 bases lay in between. CDR3 in DNA: TGTGCCAGCAGTCAGCCCCCAGATGAGACCCAGTACTTC. Encoded protein: CASSQPPDETQYF.

V gene TRBV12-3 or TRBV12-4 combines with J gene TRBJ2-2, with 12 bases aligning to TRBD1. The CDR3 contains 15 residues. After removal of 10 bases from V and 6 bases from J, the junction contained 9 bases not matched to a gene. CDR3 in amino acids: CAINRDRGRPGELFF. CDR3 nucleotides: TGTGCCATCAACCGGGACAGGGGGCGCCCCGGGGAGCTGTTTTTT.

This clonotype came up many times. The J gene is TRBJ1-4, the V gene TRBV28; a possible D gene is TRBD1 (6 bases). The V and J ends lost 7 bases and 8 bases respectively, with 17 bases between them. The germline V gene encodes CDR1 MDHEN and CDR2 SYDVKM. This CDR3 has 14 amino acids. The CDR3 sequence is CASTSGGEREKLFF. CDR3 in DNA: TGTGCCAGCACCTCGGGGGGCGAGAGAGAAAAACTGTTTTTT.

This clonotype was seen more than once but under ten times. The chain employs TRBV4-1 and TRBJ1-1, with 9 bases matching TRBD1. The CDR3 covers 16 residues. J was trimmed by 3 bases and V by 1 base; bases with no gene match: 6. Germline V lookup: CDR1 MGHRA, CDR2 YSYEKL. CDR3 residues: CASSQVNRGPYTEAFF. The CDR3 bases are TGCGCCAGCAGCCAAGTGAACAGGGGGCCGTACACTGAAGCTTTCTTT.

This clonotype was counted at least ten times. The chain has TRBV7-2 and TRBJ1-1; 8 positions agree with TRBD1. The CDR3 loop spans 15 amino acids. Looked up from germline, CDR1 is SGHTA and CDR2 is FQGNSA. J lost 7 bases, V lost 5 bases, and 12 bases had no gene match. The CDR3 sequence: CASSRKSTGGVEAFF. The DNA for the CDR3 is TGTGCCAGCAGCCGGAAGTCAACAGGGGGAGTTGAAGCTTTCTTT.

This clonotype came up a few times. The chain recombines TRBV5-1 with TRBJ2-7; TRBD2 is a possible D gene (6 bases). Germline V lookup: CDR1 SGHRS, CDR2 YFSETQ. Trimming removed 3 bases from V and 0 bases from J, with 10 bases in between. The CDR3 is made up of 14 amino acids. The DNA for the CDR3 is TGCGCCAGCAGCTGGGGACTGAACTCCTACGAGCAGTACTTC. Its translation is CASSWGLNSYEQYF.

This clonotype was detected many times. The chain links TRBV7-8 to TRBJ2-3, with D possibly matching TRBD1 (5 bases). Trimming took 6 bases from V and 0 from J, leaving 16 bases between them. CDR3 length: 16 amino acids. The germline gives CDR1 SGHVS, CDR2 FQNEAQ. DNA for the CDR3: TGTGCCAGCAGACACCTAGACAGCCCTAGCACAGATACGCAGTATTTT. Amino acids: CASRHLDSPSTDTQYF.

This clonotype has more than one count but fewer than ten. V and J are TRBV7-9 and TRBJ1-1, with D perhaps matching TRBD1 (5 bases). V was pared by 6 bases and J by 0 bases, with 8 bases between. The CDR3 totals 13 residues. CDR1 and CDR2 from the germline V gene are SEHNR and FQNEAQ (reference sequence). The CDR3 DNA reads TGTGCCAGCAGGAGACAGCTGAACACTGAAGCTTTCTTT. Translating gives CASRRQLNTEAFF.

V and J are TRBV10-3 and TRBJ2-7; no definite D call. V was trimmed by 0 bases and J by 5 bases, leaving 5 bases between them. In germline, CDR1 is ENHRY, CDR2 SYGVKD. The CDR3 extends over 12 amino acids. The DNA for the CDR3 is TGTGCCATCAGTGAGTCGAGCGACGAGCAGTACTTC. This translates into CAISESSDEQYF.

A word on this clonotype: The junction and the germline gene differ at one end; a read error may be behind it. V and J are TRBV11-3 and TRBJ2-1, with TRBD2 matching over 9 bases. CDR1 and CDR2 (germline): SGHNT, YENEEA. CDR3 length: 14 residues. The CDR3 nucleotides read TGTGCCAGCAGCTTGGCGGGAGGGCCGTATGAGCGGTTCTTC. Residues: CASSLAGGPYERFF.

The rearrangement uses TRBV10-3 and TRBJ2-7; a weak D match, TRBD1 (7 bases). The germline V gene encodes CDR1 ENHRY and CDR2 SYGVKD. CDR3 length: 14 amino acids. The V end lost 6 bases, the J end lost 6 bases, and 18 bases lay between the germline ends. The CDR3 here is CAISGGDSTAEQYF. The CDR3 DNA reads TGTGCCATCAGCGGAGGGGACAGCACGGCCGAGCAGTACTTC.

This clonotype was counted ten times or more. The chain has TRBV7-3 and TRBJ2-7, with D tentatively TRBD2 (6 bases). V shed 6 bases and J shed 1 base, with 10 bases lying between them. Germline CDR1 reads SGHTA; CDR2 reads FQGTGA. This CDR3 comprises 13 residues. The CDR3 spells CASSLLASYEQYF. The CDR3 DNA reads TGTGCCAGCAGTTTACTAGCTTCCTACGAGCAGTACTTC. Filled out from reference TRBV7-3 and TRBJ2-7, the complete variable domain reads GAGVSQTPSNKVTEKGKYVELRCDPISGHTALYWYRQSLGQGPEFLIYFQGTGAADDSGLPNDRFFAVRPEGSVSTLKIQRTERGDSAVYLCASSLLASYEQYFGPGTRLTVT.

This clonotype occurred many times. CDR3 protein: CASSLWLGTGDQETQYF. The DNA for the CDR3 is TGTGCCAGCAGCCTATGGTTGGGGACAGGGGACCAAGAGACCCAGTACTTC. This chain uses TRBV7-9 with TRBJ2-5; 10 bases match TRBD1. CDR3 size: 17 residues. The V gene end was trimmed by 5 bases and the J gene end by 0 bases; junction bases not matched to a gene: 9. Germline V gene data show CDR1 as SEHNR and CDR2 as FQNEAQ (reference sequence).

The chain uses TRBV11-2 and TRBJ2-3, with a weak D call TRBD1 (5 bases). There are 13 residues in the CDR3. Per germline, CDR1 SGHAT and CDR2 FQNNGV. The V end was cut by 3 bases, the J end by 6 bases, with 10 bases between. CDR3 loop: CASSLASGDTQYF. The DNA for the CDR3 is TGTGCCAGCAGCTTGGCGTCAGGGGATACGCAGTATTTT.

This chain links TRBV5-6 with TRBJ2-1; 11 nucleotides align to TRBD2. Germline lookup yields CDR1 SGHDT and CDR2 YYEEEE. With 2 bases clipped from V and 9 bases from J, the junction kept 7 bases outside the gene matches. CDR3 length equals 15 residues. In DNA form, the CDR3 reads TGTGCCAGCAGCTTTTTTAGCGGGAGGGCCACTGAGCAGTTCTTC. It is translated as CASSFFSGRATEQFF. Combining the CDR3 with reference TRBV5-6 and TRBJ2-1 gives the whole variable domain DAGVTQSPTHLIKTRGQQVTLRCSPKSGHDTVSWYQQALGQGPQFIFQYYEEEERQRGNFPDRFSGHQFPNYSSELNVNALLLGDSALYLCASSFFSGRATEQFFGPGTRLTVL.

This clonotype was observed a few times. This chain links TRBV6-5 with TRBJ2-2; 7 bases match TRBD1. Germline V gives CDR1 MNHEY, CDR2 SVGAGI. CDR3 size: 17 residues. Trimming removed 2 bases from V and 6 bases from J; junction bases left unmatched: 12. The CDR3 nucleotides are TGTGCCAGCAGTTACACGACCCCGACAGGGCCCCCCGGGGAGCTGTTTTTT. This sequence encodes CASSYTTPTGPPGELFF.

V is TRBV5-1 and J is TRBJ2-3, with D perhaps matching TRBD1 (5 bases). Per the germline V gene, CDR1 is SGHRS and CDR2 is YFSETQ. V was pared by 5 bases and J by 0 bases, with 13 bases between. The CDR3 is made up of 15 amino acids. The CDR3 DNA reads as TGCGCCAGCAGAGTCCAGGGTCCAAGCACAGATACGCAGTATTTT. Translating it yields CASRVQGPSTDTQYF.

This clonotype was seen repeatedly, ten times or more. This chain joins TRBV7-8 and TRBJ2-7, with D possibly being TRBD1 or TRBD2 (6 bases each). CDR1 and CDR2 from the germline V gene are SGHVS and FQNEAQ. The CDR3 has 14 residues. V gave up 7 bases and J gave up 2 bases, with 15 bases separating them. CDR3 in amino acids: CASTMPGAAYEQYF. CDR3 DNA sequence: TGTGCCAGCACCATGCCGGGGGCCGCCTACGAGCAGTACTTC. The whole variable domain, remainder taken from reference TRBV7-8 and TRBJ2-7, is GAGVSQSPRYKVAKRGQDVALRCDPISGHVSLFWYQQALGQGPEFLTYFQNEAQLDKSGLPSDRFFAERPEGSVSTLKIQRTQQEDSAVYLCASTMPGAAYEQYFGPGTRLTVT.

V is TRBV6-1 and J is TRBJ1-4; TRBD1 agrees at 7 bases. The germline V gene encodes CDR1 MNHNS and CDR2 SASEGT. The V gene end was trimmed by 2 bases and the J gene end by 0 bases; junction bases not matched to a gene: 6. This CDR3 is built from 17 residues. In DNA form, the CDR3 reads TGTGCCAGCAGTGAACGACAGGGAGGACCAACTAATGAAAAACTGTTTTTT. Translating gives CASSERQGGPTNEKLFF.

The table lists this clonotype with many counts. This sequence joins TRBV28 and TRBJ2-5, with D uncertain. The CDR3 has 11 amino acids. The germline V gene has CDR1 MDHEN and CDR2 SYDVKM. Trimming took off 6 bases at V and 1 base at J, with 3 bases between the two ends. CDR3 nucleotide sequence: TGTGCCAGCAGGATCCAAGAGACCCAGTACTTC. Protein sequence: CASRIQETQYF.

The chain carries TRBV5-1 and TRBJ2-3; 10 bases agree with TRBD2. Germline CDR1 reads SGHRS; CDR2 reads YFSETQ. CDR3 size: 17 residues. V was clipped by 4 bases and J by 3 bases; unmatched bases: 11. The CDR3, as DNA: TGCGCCAGCAGCACATCCCTAGGAGCGGGAGGGACAGATACGCAGTATTTT. It codes for CASSTSLGAGGTDTQYF.